Listed below are T cell receptor beta chains from one sample, sequenced in a study of CXCR3-negative and CXCR3-positive naive CD8 T cells. TCRdb reworked the 5' RACE reads into one entry per CDR3 protein, no DNA. Here the sample table reports 120,000 to 150,000 distinct CDR3 sequences. Material: naive CXCR3+ CD8+ T cells from blood. Every receptor here comes from a human donor in good health. Some clones in this sample may be carry-over from other donors' samples. Both conserved end residues are part of each CDR3. Each record gives: J gene, V gene, CDR3 protein.

j_call: TRBJ2-1; v_call: TRBV5-6; cdr3_aa: CASNPSAGPYNEQFF
j_call: TRBJ2-2; v_call: TRBV28; cdr3_aa: CASSLQQGTTGELFF
j_call: TRBJ2-1; v_call: TRBV7-3; cdr3_aa: CASSPLPPGAGNEQFF
j_call: TRBJ2-2; v_call: TRBV29-1; cdr3_aa: CSAREGTGELFF
j_call: TRBJ2-7; v_call: TRBV29-1; cdr3_aa: CKPRGGAHTYEQYF
j_call: TRBJ1-4; v_call: TRBV7-9; cdr3_aa: CASSPDSEKLFF
j_call: TRBJ2-2; v_call: TRBV15; cdr3_aa: CATSRSGGKAGELFF
j_call: TRBJ1-3; v_call: TRBV28; cdr3_aa: CASSSGQEGNTIYF
j_call: TRBJ2-3; v_call: TRBV5-6; cdr3_aa: CASSLGGVETDTQYF
j_call: TRBJ2-7; v_call: TRBV4-1; cdr3_aa: CASTYEEESSYEQYF
j_call: TRBJ2-7; v_call: TRBV6-2/TRBV6-3; cdr3_aa: CASSRDSASYEQYF
j_call: TRBJ2-3; v_call: TRBV7-9; cdr3_aa: CASTPGGVGTDTQYF
j_call: TRBJ2-1; v_call: TRBV5-1; cdr3_aa: CASSWAALTNEQFF
j_call: TRBJ1-2; v_call: TRBV7-9; cdr3_aa: CASSLAGQTLNYGYTF
j_call: TRBJ2-5; v_call: TRBV7-3; cdr3_aa: CASSFSGGWQETQYF
j_call: TRBJ2-7; v_call: TRBV29-1; cdr3_aa: CSVEDRGHTSYEQYF
j_call: TRBJ2-4; v_call: TRBV7-9; cdr3_aa: CASSSGHWGNIQYF
j_call: TRBJ2-1; v_call: TRBV2; cdr3_aa: CARYPGTSGSDEQFF
j_call: TRBJ2-3; v_call: TRBV9; cdr3_aa: CASSPRGGGPTSTDTQYF
j_call: TRBJ2-7; v_call: TRBV4-3; cdr3_aa: CASSEGSSGADEQYF
j_call: TRBJ1-5; v_call: TRBV15; cdr3_aa: CATSSRQGLNQPQHF
j_call: TRBJ2-1; v_call: TRBV2; cdr3_aa: CARSYTTNEQFF
j_call: TRBJ2-7; v_call: TRBV5-1; cdr3_aa: CASSPPGPYEQYF
j_call: TRBJ2-1; v_call: TRBV29-1; cdr3_aa: CSVEDLASSYNEQFF
j_call: TRBJ2-7; v_call: TRBV4-3; cdr3_aa: CASSQQLAGGAYEQYF
j_call: TRBJ2-7; v_call: TRBV7-9; cdr3_aa: CASSLAFKGAYEQYF
j_call: TRBJ2-7; v_call: TRBV7-9; cdr3_aa: CASSQVRGQGRYEQYF
j_call: TRBJ1-4; v_call: TRBV6-2/TRBV6-3; cdr3_aa: CASSPGTTNEKLFF
j_call: TRBJ2-7; v_call: TRBV6-2/TRBV6-3; cdr3_aa: CASSRIVWEQYF
j_call: TRBJ2-7; v_call: TRBV9; cdr3_aa: CASSPGTELPQYF
j_call: TRBJ2-1; v_call: TRBV12-5; cdr3_aa: CASGWDRGLTIGNEQFF
j_call: TRBJ1-1; v_call: TRBV1; cdr3_aa: CTSSQENTEAFF
j_call: TRBJ2-7; v_call: TRBV12-3/TRBV12-4; cdr3_aa: CASTYRGTDEQYF
j_call: TRBJ2-1; v_call: TRBV11-2; cdr3_aa: CASSFRSSNEQFF
j_call: TRBJ2-5; v_call: TRBV28; cdr3_aa: CASSFRTGFETQYF